A single sample gave rise to the 24 T cell receptor beta chains below, sequenced in a study of beta chain features in type 1 diabetes. Expressed TCRB transcripts were sequenced, since all the RNA that had been isolated was reverse transcribed. Using immunoSEQ multiplex PCR, the repertoire was profiled, and TCRdb retains in-frame clones only, with some absent. In the table there are about 350,000 clones, 20% of which are singletons. Sequencing was performed on naive CD4+ T cells from blood. The origin of the receptors is a young woman in good health.

The gene calls are TRBV5-6 and TRBJ1-1; TRBD1 aligns across 8 bases. CDR3 size: 14 residues. Trimming removed 1 base from V and 6 bases from J; junction bases left unmatched: 5. Germline CDR1 reads SGHDT; CDR2 reads YYEEEE. DNA for the CDR3: TGTGCCAGCAGCTTGACAGGGGGTAAGGCTGAAGCTTTCTTT. Protein product: CASSLTGGKAEAFF.

The chain links TRBV4-1 to TRBJ1-1; the D is unclear. The CDR3 runs 14 residues. Looked up from germline, CDR1 is MGHRA and CDR2 is YSYEKL. Trimming stripped 1 base from V and 3 bases from J, with 9 bases between. This CDR3 reads CASSQVPRDTEAFF. CDR3 coding DNA: TGCGCCAGCAGCCAAGTGCCGAGGGACACTGAAGCTTTCTTT.

The chain recombines TRBV19 with TRBJ1-2; no reliable D call. Trimming took 7 bases from V and 0 from J, leaving 15 bases between them. Germline lookup yields CDR1 LNHDA and CDR2 SQIVND (reference sequence). The CDR3 is 15 amino acids. The CDR3 DNA sequence: TGTGCCAGTACACGGGAAGATGGGGCTAACTATGGCTACACCTTC. Protein product: CASTREDGANYGYTF.

V and J are TRBV10-3 and TRBJ2-4; D is possibly TRBD1 (5 bases). Germline loops: CDR1 ENHRY, CDR2 SYGVKD. The germline V and J ends were trimmed by 6 bases and 1 base, with 7 bases remaining between them. The length of the CDR3 is 13 residues. CDR3 sequence (DNA): TGTGCCATCAGCAGGGATGCCAAAAACATTCAGTACTTC. This encodes CAISRDAKNIQYF.

The genes are TRBV5-4 and TRBJ2-1; TRBD2 matches 9 bases. Germline V gene data show CDR1 as SGHNT and CDR2 as YYREEE (reference sequence). CDR3 length equals 14 residues. J gave up 5 bases and V 4 bases, and 4 bases lay outside the gene matches. CDR3 DNA sequence: TGTGCCAGCAGCCAGACTAGCGGTGACAATGAGCAGTTCTTC. This gives the protein CASSQTSGDNEQFF.

For this clone: Other DNA sequences in the same sample also yield this CDR3. The chain employs TRBV5-1 and TRBJ2-7; D is ambiguous. Germline V gives CDR1 SGHRS, CDR2 YFSETQ. The CDR3 is 13 amino acids. V was cut by 0 bases and J by 2 bases, with 6 bases left in between. For the CDR3, the DNA is TGCGCCAGCAGCTTGGACAGAGCCTACGAGCAGTACTTC. Its protein is CASSLDRAYEQYF. The full variable domain, with the rest looked up from reference TRBV5-1 and TRBJ2-7, is KAGVTQTPRYLIKTRGQQVTLSCSPISGHRSVSWYQQTPGQGLQFLFEYFSETQRNKGNFPGRFSGRQFSNSRSEMNVSTLELGDSALYLCASSLDRAYEQYFGPGTRLTVT.

This sequence joins TRBV7-2 and TRBJ2-7; TRBD1 is a possible D gene (5 bases). V was trimmed by 4 bases and J by 6 bases, leaving 13 bases between them. The CDR3 is 13 residues long. CDR1 and CDR2 (germline): SGHTA, FQGNSA. This CDR3 is CASSSPDRGEQYF. In DNA, the CDR3 is TGTGCCAGCAGCTCACCAGATAGGGGCGAGCAGTACTTC.

As for this clone: The sample contains more than one DNA sequence encoding this CDR3. The chain recombines TRBV30 with TRBJ2-7, with D perhaps matching TRBD1 (6 bases). V lost 2 bases and J lost 3, with 8 bases in between. There are 12 residues in the CDR3. Germline-derived CDR1 and CDR2 are GTSNPN and SVGIG (reference sequence). CDR3 loop: CAWSLQGYEQYF. CDR3 DNA: TGTGCCTGGAGTTTACAGGGCTACGAGCAGTACTTC.

This clone was recorded a few times. V is TRBV7-2 and J is TRBJ2-7; the match to TRBD2 covers 9 bases. The V and J ends lost 5 bases and 0 bases, in that order; junction bases with no gene match: 2. Per the germline V gene, CDR1 is SGHTA and CDR2 is FQGNSA. The CDR3 runs 14 residues. Written as DNA, the CDR3 is TGTGCCAGCAGCCAGACTAGCGGCTCCTACGAGCAGTACTTC. It translates to CASSQTSGSYEQYF.

This clone was seen more than once but under ten times. The chain has TRBV7-2 and TRBJ2-3, with D perhaps TRBD2 (5 bases). The CDR3 has 15 amino acids. Germline lookup yields CDR1 SGHTA and CDR2 FQGNSA. V lost 1 base, J lost 1 base, and 9 bases lay in between. The chain's CDR3 is CASSLDWGGTDTQYF. For the CDR3, the DNA is TGTGCCAGCAGCTTAGACTGGGGAGGCACAGATACGCAGTATTTT. Combining the CDR3 with reference TRBV7-2 and TRBJ2-3 gives the whole variable domain GAGVSQSPSNKVTEKGKDVELRCDPISGHTALYWYRQSLGQGLEFLIYFQGNSAPDKSGLPSDRFSAERTGGSVSTLTIQRTQQEDSAVYLCASSLDWGGTDTQYFGPGTRLTVL.

V gene TRBV2 combines with J gene TRBJ1-6; no clear D. Per germline, CDR1 SNHLY and CDR2 FYNNEI. Trimming pared 8 bases from V and 7 bases from J, leaving 15 bases between. The CDR3 runs to 14 residues. The chain's CDR3 is CASREREGNSPLHF. The CDR3 DNA follows: TGTGCCAGCCGAGAAAGAGAGGGAAATTCACCCCTCCACTTT.

This clone was recorded a few times. This sample also contains other DNA sequences that code for the same CDR3. This chain links TRBV11-2 with TRBJ2-3, with D possibly matching TRBD1 (5 bases). Trimming removed 0 bases at V and 1 base at J, with 5 bases between. The CDR3 runs to 14 residues. Looked up from germline, CDR1 is SGHAT and CDR2 is FQNNGV. As DNA, the CDR3 is TGTGCCAGCAGCTTAGACAGGGGCACAGATACGCAGTATTTT. This translates into CASSLDRGTDTQYF.

The chain is built from TRBV6-5 and TRBJ2-1, with a possible D match to TRBD2 (5 bases). The CDR3 extends over 15 amino acids. From germline, CDR1 is MNHEY and CDR2 SVGAGI. The V end lost 0 bases, the J end lost 6 bases, and 12 bases lay between the germline ends. The DNA of the CDR3 is TGTGCCAGCAGTTACTCGAGGGCAGATCCCAATGAGCAGTTCTTC. It encodes CASSYSRADPNEQFF.

The table lists this clone with a few counts. The genes are TRBV19 and TRBJ2-5; TRBD1 agrees at 11 bases. The V segment lost 5 bases and the J segment 4 bases; nucleotides outside the gene matches: 9. The CDR3 extends over 16 amino acids. Germline V gene sequence: CDR1 LNHDA, CDR2 SQIVND (reference sequence). For the CDR3, the DNA is TGTGCCAGTAGTTCGTCAGGACAGGGGGCTGGAGAGACCCAGTACTTC. Amino acid sequence: CASSSSGQGAGETQYF. The full variable domain, in which reference TRBV19 and TRBJ2-5 provide the parts outside the CDR3, is DGGITQSPKYLFRKEGQNVTLSCEQNLNHDAMYWYRQDPGQGLRLIYYSQIVNDFQKGDIAEGYSVSREKKESFPLTVTSAQKNPTAFYLCASSSSGQGAGETQYFGPGTRLLVL.

This clone was picked up a small number of times. The gene calls are TRBV18 and TRBJ1-2; D is perhaps TRBD1 (5 bases). The CDR3 spans 13 residues. Germline CDR1 and CDR2: KGHSH and LQKENI. The V end was cut by 3 bases, the J end by 4 bases, with 9 bases between. As DNA, the CDR3 is TGTGCCAGCTCACCGGAGGGGATCTATGGCTACACCTTC. Translated: CASSPEGIYGYTF.

This clone was seen a few times. This chain joins TRBV7-6 and TRBJ1-1; a weak D match, TRBD1 (5 bases). The germline CDR1 and CDR2 sequences are SGHVS and FNYEAQ. V lost 1 base, J lost 0 bases, and 15 bases lay in between. This CDR3 is 17 amino acids long. CDR3 sequence: CASSLVAREGLNTEAFF. In DNA form, the CDR3 reads TGTGCCAGCAGCTTAGTGGCCAGGGAAGGGTTGAACACTGAAGCTTTCTTT.

The V gene is TRBV6-1, the J gene TRBJ1-3; unclear D gene. V gave up 7 bases and J gave up 4 bases, with 8 bases separating them. CDR1 is MNHNS, CDR2 SASEGT, per germline. The CDR3 length is 12 residues. The CDR3 reads CASKRGGNTIYF. The CDR3 nucleotides are TGTGCCAGCAAGCGAGGCGGAAACACCATATATTTT.

The V gene is TRBV5-6, the J gene TRBJ2-2; D call uncertain. This CDR3 spans 15 amino acids. Looked up from germline, CDR1 is SGHDT and CDR2 is YYEEEE. V was pared by 0 bases and J by 3 bases, with 9 bases between. This CDR3 reads CASSLVVNYTGELFF. The CDR3 DNA reads TGTGCCAGCAGCTTGGTCGTAAACTACACCGGGGAGCTGTTTTTT. Complete variable domain (other parts from reference TRBV5-6 and TRBJ2-2): DAGVTQSPTHLIKTRGQQVTLRCSPKSGHDTVSWYQQALGQGPQFIFQYYEEEERQRGNFPDRFSGHQFPNYSSELNVNALLLGDSALYLCASSLVVNYTGELFFGEGSRLTVL.

The chain joins TRBV4-2 to TRBJ1-6, with 8 nucleotides matching TRBD1. This CDR3 contains 15 residues. V shed 2 bases, J shed 10 bases, and the junction held 7 bases outside the gene matches. The V gene's germline CDR1 is LGHNA and CDR2 YNFKEQ. The CDR3 sequence: CASSQTDRAGSPLHF. CDR3 DNA sequence: TGTGCCAGCAGCCAAACGGACAGGGCCGGGTCACCCCTCCACTTT.

This clone was observed a handful of times. V is TRBV27 and J is TRBJ2-7; 7 bases are a match to TRBD2. Germline assignment: CDR1 MNHEY and CDR2 SMNVEV (reference sequence). The ends lost 5 bases at V and 2 bases at J; junction bases unmatched: 12. The CDR3 sequence is 16 residues long. CDR3 sequence: CASSPRVGGGPYEQYF. The CDR3 coding sequence is TGTGCCAGCAGTCCCCGGGTTGGGGGAGGGCCCTACGAGCAGTACTTC.

The gene calls are TRBV29-1 and TRBJ2-1, with 10 bases that match TRBD2. Trimming at V came to 0 bases and at J to 9 bases, leaving 8 bases not matched to a gene. The CDR3 runs 15 residues. In germline, CDR1 is SQVTM, CDR2 ANQGSEA. The CDR3 reads CSVEDRASGSSEQFF. The DNA of the CDR3 is TGCAGCGTTGAAGATCGGGCTAGCGGGAGCAGTGAGCAGTTCTTC.

The chain joins TRBV7-8 to TRBJ2-7; no clear D gene. The V gene's germline CDR1 is SGHVS and CDR2 FQNEAQ. The CDR3 is 13 amino acids. Trimming stripped 5 bases from V and 3 bases from J, with 11 bases between. In DNA form, the CDR3 reads TGTGCCAGCAGCCGTGGCAGCGACTACGAGCAGTACTTC. This gives the protein CASSRGSDYEQYF.

This clone was recorded a few times. The V and J genes are TRBV29-1 and TRBJ2-5; TRBD2 matches at 10 bases. The trim removed 6 bases at V and 5 bases at J, leaving 3 bases unmatched. CDR3 size: 12 residues. CDR1 and CDR2 (germline): SQVTM, ANQGSEA. The CDR3 DNA reads TGCAGCGTGGGGGGACTAGCGGAGACCCAGTACTTC. Protein sequence: CSVGGLAETQYF.

V gene TRBV11-2 combines with J gene TRBJ2-1; a possible D gene is TRBD2 (5 bases). The CDR3 contains 14 residues. Trimming left V 7 bases short and J 3 bases short, with 13 bases between. CDR1 is SGHAT, CDR2 FQNNGV, per germline. As DNA, the CDR3 is TGTGCCAGCACCAGGACTGCCCTCTACAATGAGCAGTTCTTC. Residues: CASTRTALYNEQFF.